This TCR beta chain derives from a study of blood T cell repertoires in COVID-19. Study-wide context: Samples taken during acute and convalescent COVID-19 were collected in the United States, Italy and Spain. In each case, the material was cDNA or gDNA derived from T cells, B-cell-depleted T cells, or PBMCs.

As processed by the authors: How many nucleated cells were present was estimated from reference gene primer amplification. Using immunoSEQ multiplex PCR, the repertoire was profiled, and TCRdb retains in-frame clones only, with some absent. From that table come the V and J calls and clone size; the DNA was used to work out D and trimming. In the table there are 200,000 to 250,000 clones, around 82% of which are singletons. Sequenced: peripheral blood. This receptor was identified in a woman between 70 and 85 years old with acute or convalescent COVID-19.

The CDR3 loop reads CASSDTGTGGYYGYTF. For the CDR3, the DNA is TGTGCCAGCAGCGATACCGGGACAGGCGGATACTATGGCTACACCTTC. The genes are TRBV3-1 (or the pseudogene TRBV3-2) and TRBJ1-2, with TRBD1 matching over 8 bases. J gave up 3 bases and V 5 bases, and 11 bases lay outside the gene matches. CDR3 length: 16 amino acids. CDR1 is LGHDT and CDR2 is YNNKEL in the germline V gene (reference sequence).